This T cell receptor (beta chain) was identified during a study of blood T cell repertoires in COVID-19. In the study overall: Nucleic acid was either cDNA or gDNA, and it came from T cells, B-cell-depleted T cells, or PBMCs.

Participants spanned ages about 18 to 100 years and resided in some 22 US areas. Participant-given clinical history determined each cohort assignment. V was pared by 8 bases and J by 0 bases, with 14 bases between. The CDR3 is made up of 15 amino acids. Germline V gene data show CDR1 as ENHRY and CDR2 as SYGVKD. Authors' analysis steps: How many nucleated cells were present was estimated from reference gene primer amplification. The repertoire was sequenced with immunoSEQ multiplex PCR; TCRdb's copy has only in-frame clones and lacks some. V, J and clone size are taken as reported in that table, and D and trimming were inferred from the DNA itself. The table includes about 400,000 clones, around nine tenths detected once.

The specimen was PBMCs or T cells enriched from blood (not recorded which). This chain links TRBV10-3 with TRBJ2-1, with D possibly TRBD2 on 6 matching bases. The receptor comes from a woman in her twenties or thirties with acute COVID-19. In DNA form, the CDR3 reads TGTGCCATCGGAGGGACCACTAGCTCCTACAATGAGCAGTTCTTC. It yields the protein CAIGGTTSSYNEQFF.